Presented here are 32 T cell receptor beta chains from one specimen sequenced in a study of early stage breast cancer tumors. The assay was immunoSEQ multiplex PCR, and TCRdb's table has in-frame clones only and misses some. The table includes some 30,000 clones, 84% detected once. Sample: blood. The receptors were sampled from a person aged 45 to 60 with breast cancer.

The chain joins TRBV5-4 to TRBJ2-1; D remains ambiguous. CDR3 length: 13 residues. Germline CDR1 reads SGHNT; CDR2 reads YYREEE (reference sequence). V was cut by 5 bases and J by 6 bases, with 12 bases left in between. In DNA form, the CDR3 reads TGTGCCAGCAGTCACCCTATTAGCAATGAGCAGTTCTTC. It specifies CASSHPISNEQFF.

This rearrangement joins TRBV19 to TRBJ2-7; D may correspond to TRBD1 or TRBD2 (5 bases each). The CDR3 is 13 residues long. Germline lookup yields CDR1 LNHDA and CDR2 SQIVND (reference sequence). The V end was cut by 5 bases, the J end by 2 bases, with 10 bases between. The CDR3 coding sequence is TGTGCCAGTAGTGCACTGGGGGCCTACGAGCAGTACTTC. Its protein product is CASSALGAYEQYF.

This clone was detected a few times. V usage is TRBV19 and J usage is TRBJ2-7; TRBD1 matches at 8 bases. The CDR3 has 11 residues. J gave up 6 bases and V 9 bases, and 4 bases lay outside the gene matches. Per germline, CDR1 LNHDA and CDR2 SQIVND (reference sequence). CDR3 residues: CASGQGSEQYF. The DNA for the CDR3 is TGTGCCAGCGGACAGGGTAGCGAGCAGTACTTC. The whole variable domain, filled in from reference TRBV19 and TRBJ2-7, reads DGGITQSPKYLFRKEGQNVTLSCEQNLNHDAMYWYRQDPGQGLRLIYYSQIVNDFQKGDIAEGYSVSREKKESFPLTVTSAQKNPTAFYLCASGQGSEQYFGPGTRLTVT.

The CDR3: CATSRGTGTANTGELFF. CDR3 bases: TGTGCCACCAGCAGAGGTACAGGGACAGCGAACACCGGGGAGCTGTTTTTT. The genes are TRBV15 and TRBJ2-2, with TRBD1 identical over 7 bases. The CDR3 contains 17 residues. Germline lookup yields CDR1 LNHNV and CDR2 YYDKDF (reference sequence). J lost 0 bases, V lost 1 base, and 5 bases had no gene match.

V gene TRBV5-1 combines with J gene TRBJ1-4, with D perhaps matching TRBD1 (6 bases). The ends were cut back, 4 bases at V and 8 bases at J, with 18 bases in the middle. The length of the CDR3 is 15 residues. The germline V gene encodes CDR1 SGHRS and CDR2 YFSETQ. CDR3 DNA sequence: TGCGCCAGCAGCGGTACAGGGTCATCTGGAGAAAAACTGTTTTTT. Protein sequence: CASSGTGSSGEKLFF.

The chain joins TRBV7-6 to TRBJ2-5, with D possibly being TRBD2 (5 bases). V lost 3 bases and J lost 3, with 11 bases in between. Germline CDR1 is SGHVS and CDR2 is FNYEAQ. The CDR3 has 14 residues. CDR3 sequence reads: CASSLLAGEETQYF. CDR3 DNA: TGTGCCAGCAGCTTGCTGGCGGGCGAAGAGACCCAGTACTTC. Using reference TRBV7-6 and TRBJ2-5 for the parts outside the CDR3, the full variable domain is GAGVSQSPRYKVTKRGQDVALRCDPISGHVSLYWYRQALGQGPEFLTYFNYEAQQDKSGLPNDRFSAERPEGSISTLTIQRTEQRDSAMYRCASSLLAGEETQYFGPGTRLLVL.

This chain joins TRBV18 and TRBJ2-1, with TRBD2 matching over 12 bases. The junction had 2 bases not matched to a gene; V was cut back by 3 bases and J by 5 bases. Germline assignment: CDR1 KGHSH and CDR2 LQKENI. The CDR3 has 15 residues. The CDR3 DNA reads TGTGCCAGCTCACCCAGACTAGCGGGAGACAATGAGCAGTTCTTC. This encodes CASSPRLAGDNEQFF.

V usage is TRBV6-1 and J usage is TRBJ2-2; D unclear. The CDR3 has 15 amino acids. Germline V lookup: CDR1 MNHNS, CDR2 SASEGT. V was clipped by 2 bases and J by 6 bases, with 13 bases between them. The CDR3 spells CASSETRASAGELFF. For the CDR3, the DNA is TGTGCCAGCAGTGAAACCCGGGCTTCAGCCGGGGAGCTGTTTTTT.

This clone was found a few times. CDR3 nucleotides: TGTGCCAGTAGTACACAAGGGACAGGGAGGTATGGCTACACCTTC. Translated: CASSTQGTGRYGYTF. V usage is TRBV19 and J usage is TRBJ1-2; TRBD1 matches at 9 bases. Germline V gene sequence: CDR1 LNHDA, CDR2 SQIVND (reference sequence). The V segment lost 4 bases and the J segment 5 bases; nucleotides outside the gene matches: 8. This CDR3 has 15 residues. The full variable domain, with the rest looked up from reference TRBV19 and TRBJ1-2, is DGGITQSPKYLFRKEGQNVTLSCEQNLNHDAMYWYRQDPGQGLRLIYYSQIVNDFQKGDIAEGYSVSREKKESFPLTVTSAQKNPTAFYLCASSTQGTGRYGYTFGSGTRLTVV.

The V and J genes are TRBV20-1 and TRBJ2-7; D not resolved. The CDR3 spans 11 residues. V lost 6 bases and J 0 bases, leaving 6 bases between the germline ends. Germline loops: CDR1 DFQATT, CDR2 SNEGSKA (reference sequence). CDR3 sequence reads: CSAPDSYEQYF. The CDR3 DNA reads TGCAGTGCCCCCGACTCCTACGAGCAGTACTTC.

The V and J genes are TRBV15 and TRBJ1-2; TRBD1 might be the D (5 bases). V lost 3 bases and J 5 bases, leaving 16 bases between the germline ends. This CDR3 comprises 15 residues. In germline, CDR1 is LNHNV, CDR2 YYDKDF (reference sequence). The CDR3: CATSRGDGPGYGYTF. The CDR3, as DNA: TGTGCCACCAGCAGGGGGGACGGCCCTGGTTATGGCTACACCTTC.

The chain is built from TRBV2 and TRBJ1-1; D remains unclear. The V gene lost 2 bases and the J gene lost 3 bases, with 10 bases spanning the gap. From germline, CDR1 is SNHLY and CDR2 FYNNEI. There are 14 residues in the CDR3. CDR3 DNA sequence: TGTGCCAGCAGTGAATTACGGGCGGACACTGAAGCTTTCTTT. Its protein is CASSELRADTEAFF.

The chain has TRBV7-9 and TRBJ1-3, with TRBD1 as a possible D gene (5 bases). Trimming cost V 4 bases and J 0 bases, with 10 bases left between them. This CDR3 has 15 amino acids. Germline CDR1 SEHNR, CDR2 FQNEAQ (reference sequence). CDR3 amino acids: CASSSAQGSGNTIYF. The CDR3 nucleotides read TGTGCCAGCAGCTCGGCTCAGGGCTCTGGAAACACCATATATTTT.

The genes are TRBV21-1 and TRBJ2-7; the table's D call TRBD1 went unverified against the DNA. TRBV21-1 constitutes a pseudogene. The CDR3 contains 14 residues. CDR3 in DNA: TGTGCCAGCAGCAAAGAGGCAGGCGCCGATGAGCAGTACTTC. Translated, it gives CASSKEAGADEQYF.

The V and J genes are TRBV6-6 and TRBJ2-2, with TRBD2 as a possible D gene (6 bases). Trimming removed 8 bases from V and 1 base from J, with 11 bases in between. This CDR3 spans 14 amino acids. Germline V gene data show CDR1 as MNHNY and CDR2 as SVGAGI (reference sequence). The CDR3 here is CASHPRGNTGELFF. DNA of the CDR3: TGTGCCAGCCACCCGCGGGGGAACACCGGGGAGCTGTTTTTT.

V is TRBV29-1 and J is TRBJ2-1; 8 bases agree with TRBD1. Germline values: CDR1 SQVTM, CDR2 ANQGSEA. There are 15 residues in the CDR3. The ends lost 7 bases at V and 6 bases at J; junction bases unmatched: 14. CDR3 DNA sequence: TGCAGCGCCGTAAGGGGAGACAGGGGTGTCAATGAGCAGTTCTTC. This encodes CSAVRGDRGVNEQFF.

Concerning this clone itself: A read error may produce the germline difference seen at one junction end. J is TRBJ1-4 and V is TRBV6-1; D uncertain. This CDR3 has 12 amino acids. Germline V gives CDR1 MNHNS, CDR2 SASEGT. CDR3 DNA sequence: TGTGCCAGCAGTGAAACTGATGAAAAACTGTTTTTT. Translation: CASSETDEKLFF.

The genes are TRBV11-2 and TRBJ2-7; D may be TRBD1 or TRBD2 (5 bases each). V was cut by 5 bases and J by 4 bases, with 12 bases left in between. Germline CDR1 reads SGHAT; CDR2 reads FQNNGV. The CDR3 totals 13 residues. This CDR3 is CASSPGTVYEQYF. In DNA, the CDR3 is TGTGCCAGCAGCCCCGGGACGGTTTACGAGCAGTACTTC.

This chain connects TRBV27 to TRBJ1-1; TRBD1 might be the D (5 bases). The V end was cut by 4 bases, the J end by 4 bases, with 13 bases between. This CDR3 comprises 14 residues. Germline loops: CDR1 MNHEY, CDR2 SMNVEV (reference sequence). The CDR3, as DNA: TGTGCCAGCAGTTCTCGGGCGAGGGGCACTGAAGCTTTCTTT. It encodes CASSSRARGTEAFF.

This clone was counted only a few times. J is TRBJ2-7 and V is TRBV6-6; 13 nucleotides agree with TRBD2. V was clipped by 5 bases and J by 4 bases; unmatched bases: 5. The CDR3 extends over 15 amino acids. The germline CDR1 and CDR2 sequences are MNHNY and SVGAGI (reference sequence). CDR3 protein: CASSTGLAGAYEQYF. DNA of the CDR3: TGTGCCAGCAGTACTGGACTAGCGGGAGCTTACGAGCAGTACTTC.

This chain links TRBV28 with TRBJ1-4, with TRBD1 matching 10 bases. Germline CDR1 is MDHEN and CDR2 is SYDVKM. There are 17 residues in the CDR3. The V segment lost 2 bases and the J segment 5 bases; nucleotides outside the gene matches: 8. CDR3 loop: CASSLVGRQGANEKLFF. The CDR3, as DNA: TGTGCCAGCAGTTTAGTGGGTAGACAGGGGGCGAATGAAAAACTGTTTTTT.

This clone has more than one count but fewer than ten. The chain joins TRBV2 to TRBJ1-4; TRBD1 aligns across 9 bases. In germline, CDR1 is SNHLY, CDR2 FYNNEI. The CDR3 is 13 residues long. The J segment lost 7 bases and the V segment lost 6 bases, leaving 3 bases of the junction unmatched. CDR3 residues: CASRTGGGEKLFF. CDR3 sequence (DNA): TGTGCCAGCAGGACAGGGGGTGGTGAAAAACTGTTTTTT.

This clone showed up just a few times. The chain links TRBV5-6 to TRBJ2-5; 10 bases fit TRBD2. Per the germline V gene, CDR1 is SGHDT and CDR2 is YYEEEE. This CDR3 spans 16 amino acids. V dropped 4 bases and J dropped 2; count of bases not matched to a gene: 8. The CDR3 nucleotides read TGTGCCAGCAGCCCGGGTCTAGCGGGAGTTCAAGAGACCCAGTACTTC. It is translated as CASSPGLAGVQETQYF.

This chain uses TRBV7-2 with TRBJ2-3, with TRBD2 as a possible D gene (6 bases). From germline, CDR1 is SGHTA and CDR2 FQGNSA. The CDR3 is made up of 15 amino acids. The germline V and J ends were trimmed by 10 bases and 5 bases, with 22 bases remaining between them. CDR3 residues: CATTSWRERGDTQYF. The CDR3 bases are TGTGCCACCACCAGCTGGCGGGAACGGGGAGATACGCAGTATTTT.

The chain carries TRBV19 and TRBJ1-1; no clear D. The CDR3 runs 13 residues. V was shortened by 4 bases and J by 2 bases, with 8 bases between the two germline ends. Germline V gene lookup returns CDR1 LNHDA and CDR2 SQIVND (reference sequence). The CDR3 bases are TGTGCCAGTAGTAGTATGGGTAACACTGAAGCTTTCTTT. Translating it yields CASSSMGNTEAFF.

The chain couples TRBV2 to TRBJ1-6, with 11 bases that match TRBD1. The junction had 8 bases not matched to a gene; V was cut back by 6 bases and J by 7 bases. Germline CDR1 is SNHLY and CDR2 is FYNNEI. The CDR3 totals 16 residues. In DNA, the CDR3 is TGTGCCAGCAGCAAGACCCGGGACAGGGGGAATTCACCCCTCCACTTT. Its protein product is CASSKTRDRGNSPLHF.

J is TRBJ1-1 and V is TRBV28; D remains ambiguous. Per germline, CDR1 MDHEN and CDR2 SYDVKM. V was trimmed by 2 bases and J by 6 bases, leaving 16 bases between them. The CDR3 has 15 amino acids. The CDR3 DNA is TGTGCCAGCAGTTTACGGGGAGGGAGGTGGGCTGAAGCTTTCTTT. Its translation: CASSLRGGRWAEAFF.

V is TRBV19 and J is TRBJ2-7; 7 positions match TRBD2. This CDR3 has 14 amino acids. Germline values: CDR1 LNHDA, CDR2 SQIVND (reference sequence). V dropped 3 bases and J dropped 2; count of bases not matched to a gene: 4. The CDR3 coding sequence is TGTGCCAGTAGTATGGGGACTACAACCTACGAGCAGTACTTC. This codes for CASSMGTTTYEQYF.

The chain joins TRBV5-4 to TRBJ2-2; tentatively, D is TRBD1 or TRBD2 (7 bases each). This CDR3 has 14 residues. Germline V gives CDR1 SGHNT, CDR2 YYREEE (reference sequence). V dropped 3 bases and J dropped 8 bases, with 14 bases sitting between them. CDR3 sequence: CASSSRGTTGELFF. CDR3 DNA: TGTGCCAGCAGCTCCAGGGGGACTACAGGGGAGCTGTTTTTT.

This clone was counted between two and nine times. The chain has TRBV9 and TRBJ1-1; a possible D gene is TRBD1 (5 bases). The CDR3 consists of 13 residues. The germline V and J ends were trimmed by 2 bases and 3 bases, with 8 bases remaining between them. The germline V gene encodes CDR1 SGDLS and CDR2 YYNGEE. This chain's CDR3 is CASSVQGYTEAFF. The CDR3 nucleotides read TGTGCCAGCAGCGTTCAGGGATACACTGAAGCTTTCTTT.

The chain recombines TRBV5-1 with TRBJ2-2, with D possibly TRBD2 on 6 matching bases. The CDR3 is 16 amino acids. Trimming cost V 4 bases and J 5 bases, with 18 bases left between them. Germline CDR1 reads SGHRS; CDR2 reads YFSETQ. Written as DNA, the CDR3 is TGCGCCAGCAGCATTGACGGGGGTGACAGAACCGGGGAGCTGTTTTTT. This encodes CASSIDGGDRTGELFF.

The V gene is TRBV5-6, the J gene TRBJ2-5, with D tentatively TRBD1 or TRBD2 (6 bases each). The CDR3 spans 17 residues. V lost 4 bases, J lost 4 bases, and 23 bases lay in between. CDR1 is SGHDT, CDR2 YYEEEE, per germline. The CDR3 nucleotides are TGTGCCAGCAGCCTCCCGGGTACATGGGGGGCCGTAGAGACCCAGTACTTC. Amino acid sequence: CASSLPGTWGAVETQYF.